The 5 T cell receptor beta chains below all came from one sample that was sequenced in a study of control samples from healthy donors and cancer patients. TCRdb's table, derived via immunoSEQ multiplex PCR, lists solely in-frame clones and lacks some. The sample lists around 170,000 clones; 90% were seen once. The specimen sequenced was blood. These receptors all come from a woman aged 50 to 60 in good health.

V usage is TRBV7-3 and J usage is TRBJ2-3, with D possibly matching TRBD2 (5 bases). Germline CDR1 SGHTA, CDR2 FQGTGA. The length of the CDR3 is 13 residues. Trimming took off 3 bases at V and 4 bases at J, with 8 bases between the two ends. For the CDR3, the DNA is TGTGCCAGCAGCTTTCCGGGGTCAGATACGCAGTATTTT. Its translation is CASSFPGSDTQYF. The full variable domain, with the rest looked up from reference TRBV7-3 and TRBJ2-3, is GAGVSQTPSNKVTEKGKYVELRCDPISGHTALYWYRQSLGQGPEFLIYFQGTGAADDSGLPNDRFFAVRPEGSVSTLKIQRTERGDSAVYLCASSFPGSDTQYFGPGTRLTVL.

This rearrangement joins TRBV13 to TRBJ2-7, with 7 nucleotides matching TRBD1. The CDR3 sequence is 14 residues long. J was trimmed by 13 bases and V by 4 bases; bases with no gene match: 16. Germline values: CDR1 PRHDT, CDR2 FYEKMQ (reference sequence). The CDR3 spells CASSSRRTGDLQYF. The CDR3 DNA reads TGTGCCAGCAGCTCGAGACGAACAGGGGACCTCCAATACTTC.

V is TRBV2 and J is TRBJ2-1; TRBD2 matches 11 bases. The CDR3 spans 15 residues. Germline lookup yields CDR1 SNHLY and CDR2 FYNNEI. J was trimmed by 9 bases and V by 5 bases; bases with no gene match: 9. The CDR3 DNA follows: TGTGCCAGCAGTCAGACTAGCGGGGCAGGTATTGAGCAGTTCTTC. Encoded protein: CASSQTSGAGIEQFF.

The count of this clone is one. The gene calls are TRBV7-2 and TRBJ1-5, with no clear D. The ends were cut back, 4 bases at V and 2 bases at J, with 12 bases in the middle. There are 15 residues in the CDR3. In germline, CDR1 is SGHTA, CDR2 FQGNSA. The CDR3 reads CASSSPERGNQPQHF. The CDR3 DNA reads as TGTGCCAGCAGCTCCCCAGAACGTGGCAATCAGCCCCAGCATTTT. The whole variable domain, filled in from reference TRBV7-2 and TRBJ1-5, reads GAGVSQSPSNKVTEKGKDVELRCDPISGHTALYWYRQSLGQGLEFLIYFQGNSAPDKSGLPSDRFSAERTGGSVSTLTIQRTQQEDSAVYLCASSSPERGNQPQHFGDGTRLSIL.

The chain employs TRBV3-1 (or the pseudogene TRBV3-2) and TRBJ1-2; TRBD1 aligns across 8 bases. Germline V gives CDR1 LGHDT, CDR2 YNNKEL (reference sequence). The CDR3 consists of 14 residues. The junction had 6 bases not matched to a gene; V was cut back by 4 bases and J by 5 bases. The CDR3 protein is CASSRVDRGYGYTF. In DNA, the CDR3 is TGTGCCAGCAGCCGCGTCGACAGGGGTTATGGCTACACCTTC.